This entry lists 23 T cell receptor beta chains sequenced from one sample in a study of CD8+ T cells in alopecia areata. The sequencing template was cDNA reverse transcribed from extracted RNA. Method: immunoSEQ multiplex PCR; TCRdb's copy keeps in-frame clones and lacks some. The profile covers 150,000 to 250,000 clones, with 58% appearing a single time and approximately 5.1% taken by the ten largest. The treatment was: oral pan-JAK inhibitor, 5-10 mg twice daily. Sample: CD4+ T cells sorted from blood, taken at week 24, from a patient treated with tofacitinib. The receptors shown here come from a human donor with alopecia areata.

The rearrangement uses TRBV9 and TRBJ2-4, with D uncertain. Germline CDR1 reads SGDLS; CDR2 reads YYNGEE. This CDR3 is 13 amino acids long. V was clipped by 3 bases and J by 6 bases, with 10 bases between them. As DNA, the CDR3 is TGTGCCAGCAGCGCCTACAGTGGAAACATTCAGTACTTC. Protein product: CASSAYSGNIQYF.

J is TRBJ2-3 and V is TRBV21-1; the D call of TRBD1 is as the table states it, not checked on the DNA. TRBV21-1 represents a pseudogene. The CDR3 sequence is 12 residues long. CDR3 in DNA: TGTGCCAGCAGCAACAGGACAGATACGCAGTATTTT. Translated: CASSNRTDTQYF.

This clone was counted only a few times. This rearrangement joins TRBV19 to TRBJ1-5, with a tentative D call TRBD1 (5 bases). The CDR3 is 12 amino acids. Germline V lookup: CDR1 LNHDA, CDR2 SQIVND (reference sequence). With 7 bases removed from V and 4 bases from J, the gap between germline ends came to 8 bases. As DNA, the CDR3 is TGTGCCAGTACGACAGAAAATCAGCCCCAGCATTTT. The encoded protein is CASTTENQPQHF. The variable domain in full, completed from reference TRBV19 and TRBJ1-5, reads DGGITQSPKYLFRKEGQNVTLSCEQNLNHDAMYWYRQDPGQGLRLIYYSQIVNDFQKGDIAEGYSVSREKKESFPLTVTSAQKNPTAFYLCASTTENQPQHFGDGTRLSIL.

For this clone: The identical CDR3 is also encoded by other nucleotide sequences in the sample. CDR3 region: CSVQGNTEAFF. CDR3 coding DNA: TGCAGCGTTCAGGGAAACACTGAAGCTTTCTTT. The chain combines TRBV29-1 with TRBJ1-1, with TRBD1 as a possible D gene (5 bases). V lost 5 bases and J 2 bases, leaving 6 bases between the germline ends. This CDR3 has 11 amino acids. From germline, CDR1 is SQVTM and CDR2 ANQGSEA.

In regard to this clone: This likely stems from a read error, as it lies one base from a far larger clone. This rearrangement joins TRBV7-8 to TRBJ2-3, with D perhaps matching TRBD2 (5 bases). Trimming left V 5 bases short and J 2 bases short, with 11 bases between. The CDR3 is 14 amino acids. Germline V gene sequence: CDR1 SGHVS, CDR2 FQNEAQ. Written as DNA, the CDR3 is TGTGCCAGCAGCCTCCGGGGTATCACAGATACGCAGTATTTT. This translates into CASSLRGITDTQYF.

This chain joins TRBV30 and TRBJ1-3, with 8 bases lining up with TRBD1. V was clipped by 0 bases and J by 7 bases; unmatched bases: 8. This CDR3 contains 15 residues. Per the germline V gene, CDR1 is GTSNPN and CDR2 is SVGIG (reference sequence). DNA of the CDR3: TGTGCCTGGAGTGTTTCCGCAGGGGGCGGGAACACCATATATTTT. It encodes CAWSVSAGGGNTIYF.

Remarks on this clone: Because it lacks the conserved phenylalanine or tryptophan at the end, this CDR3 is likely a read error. This CDR3 is CATSSRRRGEQYL. CDR3 bases: TGTGCCACCAGCAGTAGGAGGAGGGGCGAGCAGTACCTC. V usage is TRBV15 and J usage is TRBJ2-7, with a weak D call TRBD2 (6 bases). Germline CDR1 and CDR2: LNHNV and YYDKDF (reference sequence). The V and J ends lost 3 bases and 6 bases respectively, with 12 bases between them. The CDR3 runs to 13 residues.

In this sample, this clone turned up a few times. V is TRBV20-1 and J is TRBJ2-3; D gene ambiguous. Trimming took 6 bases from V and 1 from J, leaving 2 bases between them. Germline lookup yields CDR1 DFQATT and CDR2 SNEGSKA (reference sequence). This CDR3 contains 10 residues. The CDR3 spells CSAGTDTQYF. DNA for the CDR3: TGCAGTGCGGGCACAGATACGCAGTATTTT.

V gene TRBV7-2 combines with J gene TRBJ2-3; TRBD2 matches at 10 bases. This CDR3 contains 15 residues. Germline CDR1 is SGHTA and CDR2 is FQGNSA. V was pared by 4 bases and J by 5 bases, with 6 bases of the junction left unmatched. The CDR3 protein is CASSWYLAGEDTQYF. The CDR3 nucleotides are TGTGCCAGCAGCTGGTATCTAGCGGGGGAAGATACGCAGTATTTT.

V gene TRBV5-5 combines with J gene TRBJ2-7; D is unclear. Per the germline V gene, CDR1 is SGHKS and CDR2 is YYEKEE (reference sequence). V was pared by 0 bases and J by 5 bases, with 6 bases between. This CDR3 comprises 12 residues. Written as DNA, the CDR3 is TGTGCCAGCAGCTTGGGGTGGGACGAGCAGTACTTC. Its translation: CASSLGWDEQYF.

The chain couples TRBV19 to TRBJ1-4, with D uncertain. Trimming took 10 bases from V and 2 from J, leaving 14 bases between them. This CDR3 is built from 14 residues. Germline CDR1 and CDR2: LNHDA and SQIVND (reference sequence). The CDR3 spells CATYVRGTNEKLFF. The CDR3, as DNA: TGTGCCACCTACGTCCGGGGTACTAATGAAAAACTGTTTTTT.

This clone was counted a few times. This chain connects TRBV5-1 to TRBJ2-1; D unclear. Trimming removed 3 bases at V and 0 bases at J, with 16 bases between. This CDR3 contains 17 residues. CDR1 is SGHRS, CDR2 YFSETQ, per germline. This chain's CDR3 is CASSWAEEPFSYNEQFF. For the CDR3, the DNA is TGCGCCAGCAGCTGGGCTGAGGAGCCCTTCTCCTACAATGAGCAGTTCTTC.

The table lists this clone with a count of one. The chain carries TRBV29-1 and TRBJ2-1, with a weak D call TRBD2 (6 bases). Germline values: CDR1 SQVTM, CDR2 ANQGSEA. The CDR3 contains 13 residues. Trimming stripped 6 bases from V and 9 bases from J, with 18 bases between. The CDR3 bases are TGCAGCGTAAGCGGGCCACGGGGGAGTGAGCAGTTCTTC. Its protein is CSVSGPRGSEQFF.

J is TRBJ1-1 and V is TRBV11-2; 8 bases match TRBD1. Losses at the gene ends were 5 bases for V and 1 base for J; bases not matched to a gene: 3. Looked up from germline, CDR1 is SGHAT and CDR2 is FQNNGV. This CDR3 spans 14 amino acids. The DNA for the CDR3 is TGTGCCAGCAGCCATGGACAGGGGAACACTGAAGCTTTCTTT. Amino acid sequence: CASSHGQGNTEAFF. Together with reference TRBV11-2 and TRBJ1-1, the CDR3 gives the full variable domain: EAGVAQSPRYKIIEKRQSVAFWCNPISGHATLYWYQQILGQGPKLLIQFQNNGVVDDSQLPKDRFSAERLKGVDSTLKIQPAKLEDSAVYLCASSHGQGNTEAFFGQGTRLTVV.

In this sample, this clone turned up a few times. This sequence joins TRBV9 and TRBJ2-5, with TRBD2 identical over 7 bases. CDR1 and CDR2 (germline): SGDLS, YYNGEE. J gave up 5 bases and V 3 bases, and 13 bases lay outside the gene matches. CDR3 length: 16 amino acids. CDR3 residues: CASSAAGSGRSETQYF. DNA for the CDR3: TGTGCCAGCAGCGCAGCGGGATCTGGGAGATCCGAGACCCAGTACTTC.

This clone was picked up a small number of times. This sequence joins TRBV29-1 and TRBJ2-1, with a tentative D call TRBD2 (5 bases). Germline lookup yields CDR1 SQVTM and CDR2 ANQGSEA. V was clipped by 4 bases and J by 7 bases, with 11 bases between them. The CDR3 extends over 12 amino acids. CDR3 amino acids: CSVGNGVNEQFF. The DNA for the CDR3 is TGCAGCGTTGGGAACGGGGTAAATGAGCAGTTCTTC.

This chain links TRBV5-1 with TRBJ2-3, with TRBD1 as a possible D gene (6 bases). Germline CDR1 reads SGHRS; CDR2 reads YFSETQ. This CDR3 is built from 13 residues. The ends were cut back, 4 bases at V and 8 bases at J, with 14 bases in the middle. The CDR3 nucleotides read TGCGCCAGCAGCCCCGACAGGTGGGGTACGCAGTATTTT. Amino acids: CASSPDRWGTQYF. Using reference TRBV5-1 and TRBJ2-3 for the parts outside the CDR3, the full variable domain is KAGVTQTPRYLIKTRGQQVTLSCSPISGHRSVSWYQQTPGQGLQFLFEYFSETQRNKGNFPGRFSGRQFSNSRSEMNVSTLELGDSALYLCASSPDRWGTQYFGPGTRLTVL.

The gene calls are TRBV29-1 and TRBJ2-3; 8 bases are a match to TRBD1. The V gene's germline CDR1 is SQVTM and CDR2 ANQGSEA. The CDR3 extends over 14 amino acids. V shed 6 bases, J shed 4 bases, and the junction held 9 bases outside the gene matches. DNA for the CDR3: TGCAGCGTCGATGACTCGACAGGGGCAGATACGCAGTATTTT. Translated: CSVDDSTGADTQYF.

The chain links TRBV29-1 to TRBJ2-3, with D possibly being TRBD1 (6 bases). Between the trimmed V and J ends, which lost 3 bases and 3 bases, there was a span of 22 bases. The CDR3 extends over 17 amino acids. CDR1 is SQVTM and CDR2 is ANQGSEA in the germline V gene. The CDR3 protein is CSVEFVVVRGSTDTQYF. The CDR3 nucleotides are TGCAGCGTTGAGTTCGTGGTCGTCAGGGGTTCAACAGATACGCAGTATTTT.

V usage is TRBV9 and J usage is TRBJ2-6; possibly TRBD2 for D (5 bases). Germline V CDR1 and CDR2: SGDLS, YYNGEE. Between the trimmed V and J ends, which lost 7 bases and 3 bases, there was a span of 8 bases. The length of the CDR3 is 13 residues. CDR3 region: CASGSVGANVLTF. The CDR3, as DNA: TGTGCCAGCGGTAGCGTTGGGGCCAACGTCCTGACTTTC.

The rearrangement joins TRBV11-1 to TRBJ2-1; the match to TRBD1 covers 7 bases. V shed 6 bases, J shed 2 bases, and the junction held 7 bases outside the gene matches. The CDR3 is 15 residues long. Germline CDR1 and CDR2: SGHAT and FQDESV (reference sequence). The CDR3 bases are TGTGCCAGCAGAGAGGGACAGCCAGCCTACAATGAGCAGTTCTTC. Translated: CASREGQPAYNEQFF. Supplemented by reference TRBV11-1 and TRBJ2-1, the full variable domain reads EAEVAQSPRYKITEKSQAVAFWCDPISGHATLYWYRQILGQGPELLVQFQDESVVDDSQLPKDRFSAERLKGVDSTLKIQPAELGDSAMYLCASREGQPAYNEQFFGPGTRLTVL.

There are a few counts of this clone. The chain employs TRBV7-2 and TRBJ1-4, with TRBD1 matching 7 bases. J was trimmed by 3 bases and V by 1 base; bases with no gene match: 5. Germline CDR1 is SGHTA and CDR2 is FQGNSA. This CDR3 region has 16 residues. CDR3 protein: CASSLDGDSSNEKLFF. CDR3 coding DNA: TGTGCCAGCAGCTTAGACGGGGACAGTTCTAATGAAAAACTGTTTTTT.

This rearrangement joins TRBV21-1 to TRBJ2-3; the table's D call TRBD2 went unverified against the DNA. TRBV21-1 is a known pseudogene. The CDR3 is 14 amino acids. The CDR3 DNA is TGTGCCAGCTGCAAGGGACTGAGGACAGATACGCAGTATTTT. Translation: CASCKGLRTDTQYF.